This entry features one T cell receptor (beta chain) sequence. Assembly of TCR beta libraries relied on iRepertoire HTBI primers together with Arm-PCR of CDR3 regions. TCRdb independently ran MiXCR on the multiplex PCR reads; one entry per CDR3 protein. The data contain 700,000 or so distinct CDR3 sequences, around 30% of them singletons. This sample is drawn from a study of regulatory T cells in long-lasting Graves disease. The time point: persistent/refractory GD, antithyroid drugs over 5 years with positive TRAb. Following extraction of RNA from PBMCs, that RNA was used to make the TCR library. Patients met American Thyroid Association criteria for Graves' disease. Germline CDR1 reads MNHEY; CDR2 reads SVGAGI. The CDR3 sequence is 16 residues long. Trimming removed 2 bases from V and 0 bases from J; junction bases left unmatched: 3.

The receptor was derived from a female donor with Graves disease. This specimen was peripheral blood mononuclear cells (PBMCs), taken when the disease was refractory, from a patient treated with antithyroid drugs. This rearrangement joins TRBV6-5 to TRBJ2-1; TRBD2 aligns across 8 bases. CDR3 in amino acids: CASSYEAGDSYNEQFF. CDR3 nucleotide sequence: TGTGCCAGCAGTTACGAAGCGGGAGACTCCTACAATGAGCAGTTCTTC.